This T cell receptor (beta chain) originates from a study of T cells in Graves' hyperthyroidism and ophthalmopathy. Looking at the study overall: Peripheral blood collection took place at initial diagnosis, before any treatment. Findings and caveats of the study: Among thyroid clonotypes expanded above 0.001, most also appeared in blood.

In germline, CDR1 is KGHDR, CDR2 SFDVKD. The CDR3 spans 13 residues. Losses at the gene ends were 5 bases for V and 7 bases for J; bases not matched to a gene: 3. As regards this clonotype: As yet, its antigen is unknown.

Exclusion of patients followed from uncontrolled infection, other autoimmune disease, pregnancy or lactation. Together with thyroid ultrasound, orbital computed tomography, serum thyroxine and TRAb, clinical symptoms were used for diagnoses. The investigators amplified TCR beta CDR3 regions from RNA transcripts. TCR CDR3 regions were first amplified by RT-PCR with HTBI primers. TCRdb itself ran the multiplex PCR reads through MiXCR, one entry per CDR3 protein. The sample yields around 350,000 distinct CDR3 sequences, approximately 14% seen once. This TCR was sampled from a woman aged 60-70 years with Graves' ophthalmopathy. The genes are TRBV24-1 and TRBJ2-1; 8 bases map to TRBD2. The specimen sequenced was blood. The CDR3 bases are TGTGCCACCAGTGGACTAGCGTGGAATGAGCAGTTCTTC. This encodes CATSGLAWNEQFF.